This TCR beta chain originates from a study of shared T cell receptors in the human thymus. Assay used: immunoSEQ multiplex PCR; TCRdb lists only in-frame clones, some missing. The table shows 500,000 to 850,000 clones, with roughly 86% occurring only once. The germline V gene has CDR1 SGHVS and CDR2 FNYEAQ. V shed 6 bases, J shed 0 bases, and the junction held 4 bases outside the gene matches. The CDR3 covers 15 residues. The sample was also linked to a second study, of human thymus T cells.

Sequenced sample: thymocytes. This clonotype originated in a boy under two years old with a congenital heart defect. The V and J genes are TRBV7-6 and TRBJ1-3; 8 nucleotides line up with TRBD1. In DNA, the CDR3 is TGTGCCAGCAGGGGGACAGGCTCCTCTGGAAACACCATATATTTT. Protein: CASRGTGSSGNTIYF.